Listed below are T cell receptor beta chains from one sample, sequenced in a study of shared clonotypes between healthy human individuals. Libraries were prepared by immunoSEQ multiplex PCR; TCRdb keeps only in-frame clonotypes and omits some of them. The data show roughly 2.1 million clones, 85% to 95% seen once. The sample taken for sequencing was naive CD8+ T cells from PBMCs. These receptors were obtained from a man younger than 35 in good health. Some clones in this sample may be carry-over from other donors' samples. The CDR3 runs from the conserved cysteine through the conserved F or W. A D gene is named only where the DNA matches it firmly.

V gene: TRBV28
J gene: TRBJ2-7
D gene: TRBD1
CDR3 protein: CASSLRGQVYEQYF
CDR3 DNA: TGTGCCAGCAGTTTAAGGGGGCAGGTCTACGAGCAGTACTTC

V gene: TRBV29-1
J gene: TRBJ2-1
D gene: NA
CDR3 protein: CSVVPGNDNEQFF
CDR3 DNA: TGCAGCGTGGTTCCCGGGAATGACAATGAGCAGTTCTTC

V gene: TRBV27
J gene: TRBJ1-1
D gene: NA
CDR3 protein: CASSFGGADTEAFF
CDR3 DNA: TGTGCCAGCAGTTTCGGGGGCGCGGACACTGAAGCTTTCTTT

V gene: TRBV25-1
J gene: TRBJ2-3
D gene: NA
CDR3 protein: CASTLGATDADTQYF
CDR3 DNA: TGTGCCAGCACCCTAGGGGCGACCGACGCAGATACGCAGTATTTT

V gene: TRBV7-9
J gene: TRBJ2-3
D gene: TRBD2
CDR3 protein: CASSLGTSGAPTDTQYF
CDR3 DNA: TGTGCCAGCAGCCTCGGGACTAGCGGGGCACCAACAGATACGCAGTATTTT

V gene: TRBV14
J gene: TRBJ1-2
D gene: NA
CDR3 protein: CASSQKPLYRARDYGYTF
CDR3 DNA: TGTGCCAGCAGCCAAAAACCCTTATACAGGGCTAGGGACTATGGCTACACCTTC

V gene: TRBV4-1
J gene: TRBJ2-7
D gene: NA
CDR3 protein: CASSQVAGTYEQYF
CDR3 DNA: TGCGCCAGCAGCCAAGTGGCAGGGACCTACGAGCAGTACTTC

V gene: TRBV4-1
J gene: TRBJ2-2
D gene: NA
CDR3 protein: CASSQGWHHLGTGELFF
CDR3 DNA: TGCGCCAGCAGCCAAGGATGGCACCACCTCGGGACCGGGGAGCTGTTTTTT

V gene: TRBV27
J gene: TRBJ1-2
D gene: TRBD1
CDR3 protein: CASSPGTGGVNYGYTF
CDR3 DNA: TGTGCCAGCAGTCCCGGGACAGGGGGTGTAAACTATGGCTACACCTTC

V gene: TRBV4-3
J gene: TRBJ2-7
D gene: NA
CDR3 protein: CASSQGLASREQYF
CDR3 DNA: TGCGCCAGCAGCCAAGGGCTAGCTTCTAGGGAGCAGTACTTC

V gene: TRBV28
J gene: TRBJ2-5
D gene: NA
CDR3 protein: CASREQETQYF
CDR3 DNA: TGTGCCAGCCGCGAGCAAGAGACCCAGTACTTC

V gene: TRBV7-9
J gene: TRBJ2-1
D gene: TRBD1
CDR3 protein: CASSVPGTGRNEQFF
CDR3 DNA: TGTGCCAGCAGCGTCCCGGGGACAGGGCGGAATGAGCAGTTCTTC

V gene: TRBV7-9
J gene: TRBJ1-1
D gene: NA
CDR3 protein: CASSTKSVLNTEAFF
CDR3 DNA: TGTGCCAGCAGCACCAAGTCGGTGTTGAACACTGAAGCTTTCTTT

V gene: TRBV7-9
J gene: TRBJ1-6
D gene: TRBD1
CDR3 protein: CASREDRGPYNSPLHF
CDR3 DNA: TGTGCCAGCAGGGAAGACAGGGGACCCTATAATTCACCCCTCCACTTT